Detailed here is one T cell receptor beta chain. What it recognizes is unknown. This entry comes from a study of T cell clonotyping in hematopoietic cell transplantation. Broader study findings: At the given depth, recipient repertoires were over 95% de novo clonotypes. After transplant, recipient diversity fell while pathologically expanded clonotypes grew through day 180.

Germline V gene data show CDR1 as MNHNY and CDR2 as SVGAGI (reference sequence). Germline trimming cut 2 bases from V and 5 bases from J; bases unmatched to any gene: 7. This CDR3 spans 16 amino acids. Assay: immunoSEQ multiplex PCR; the TCRdb copy retains only in-frame clones and omits some. The table includes 4,000 to 5,000 clones, around 70% detected once. Sequences were derived from PBMCs, sampled 100 days after allogeneic stem cell transplant. This clonotype originated in a male patient in his sixties who had an allogeneic stem cell transplant, so the T cells may come from the graft donor. Some clones in this sample may be carry-over from other donors' samples. The chain combines TRBV6-6 with TRBJ2-1, with 9 bases lining up with TRBD1. This CDR3 is CASSYTGTGLNNEQFF. CDR3 DNA: TGTGCCAGCAGTTACACCGGGACAGGGTTAAACAATGAGCAGTTCTTC.